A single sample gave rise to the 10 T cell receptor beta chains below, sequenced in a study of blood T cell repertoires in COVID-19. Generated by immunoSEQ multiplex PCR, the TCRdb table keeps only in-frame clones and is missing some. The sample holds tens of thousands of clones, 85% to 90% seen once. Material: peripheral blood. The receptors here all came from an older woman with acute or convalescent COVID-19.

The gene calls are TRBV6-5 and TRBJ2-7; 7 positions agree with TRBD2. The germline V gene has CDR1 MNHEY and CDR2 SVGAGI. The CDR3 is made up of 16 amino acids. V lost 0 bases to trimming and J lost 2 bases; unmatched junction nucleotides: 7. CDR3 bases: TGTGCCAGCAGTTACTCGTACGGGGGGACCACCTACGAGCAGTACGTC. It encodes CASSYSYGGTTYEQYV.

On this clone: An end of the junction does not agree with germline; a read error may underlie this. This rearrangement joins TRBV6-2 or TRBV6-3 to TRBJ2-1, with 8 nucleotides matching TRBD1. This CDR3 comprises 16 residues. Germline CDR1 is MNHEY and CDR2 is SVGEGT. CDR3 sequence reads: CASRYSGQVSYNEQFF. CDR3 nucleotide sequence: TGTGCCAGCAGATACTCGGGACAGGTATCCTACAATGAGCAGTTCTTC.

This CDR3 is CASSLEGASGLDQDTQYF. The CDR3 DNA reads TGTGCCAGCAGCTTAGAAGGCGCAAGCGGCCTTGATCAAGATACGCAGTATTTT. V is TRBV11-2 and J is TRBJ2-3; perhaps TRBD2 as D (5 bases). This CDR3 contains 18 residues. Germline CDR1 SGHAT, CDR2 FQNNGV. V lost 0 bases and J lost 5, with 21 bases in between.

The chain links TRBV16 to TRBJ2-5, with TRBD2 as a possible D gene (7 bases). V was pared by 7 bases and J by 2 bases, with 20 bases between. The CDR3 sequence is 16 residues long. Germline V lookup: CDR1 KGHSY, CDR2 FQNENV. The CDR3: CASKYTAGALQETQYF. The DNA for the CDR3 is TGTGCCAGCAAATATACCGCGGGGGCCTTACAAGAGACCCAGTACTTC.

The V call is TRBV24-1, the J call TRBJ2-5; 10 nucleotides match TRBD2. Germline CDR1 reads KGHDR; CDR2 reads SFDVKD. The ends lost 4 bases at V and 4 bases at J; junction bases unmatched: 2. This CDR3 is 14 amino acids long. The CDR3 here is CATSERTSGETQYF. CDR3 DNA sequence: TGTGCCACCAGTGAGAGGACTAGCGGAGAGACCCAGTACTTC.

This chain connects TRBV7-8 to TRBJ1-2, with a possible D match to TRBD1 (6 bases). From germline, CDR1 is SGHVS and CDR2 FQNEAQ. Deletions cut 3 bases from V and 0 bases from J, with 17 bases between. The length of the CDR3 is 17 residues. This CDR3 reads CASSFRRGGATNYGYTF. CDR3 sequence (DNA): TGTGCCAGCAGCTTCCGCAGGGGTGGGGCGACTAACTATGGCTACACCTTC.

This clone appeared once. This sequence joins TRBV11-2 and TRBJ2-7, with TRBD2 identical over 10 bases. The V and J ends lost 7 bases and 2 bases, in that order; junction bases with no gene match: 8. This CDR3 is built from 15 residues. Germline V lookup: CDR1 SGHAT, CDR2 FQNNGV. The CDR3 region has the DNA TGTGCCAGCACCACGACTAGCGGGCCTACCTACGAGCAGTACGTC. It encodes CASTTTSGPTYEQYV.

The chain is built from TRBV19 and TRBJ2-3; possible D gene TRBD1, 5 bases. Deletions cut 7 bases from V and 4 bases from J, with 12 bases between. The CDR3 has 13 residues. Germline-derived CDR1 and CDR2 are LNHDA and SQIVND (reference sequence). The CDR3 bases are TGTGCCAGTAAAAGCCAGGGCGCAGATACGCAGTATTTT. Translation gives CASKSQGADTQYF. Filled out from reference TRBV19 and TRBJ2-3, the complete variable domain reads DGGITQSPKYLFRKEGQNVTLSCEQNLNHDAMYWYRQDPGQGLRLIYYSQIVNDFQKGDIAEGYSVSREKKESFPLTVTSAQKNPTAFYLCASKSQGADTQYFGPGTRLTVL.

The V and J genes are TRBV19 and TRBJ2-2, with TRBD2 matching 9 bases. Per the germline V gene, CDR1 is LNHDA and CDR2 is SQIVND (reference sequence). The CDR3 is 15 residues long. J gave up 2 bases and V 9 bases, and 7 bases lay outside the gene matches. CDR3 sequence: CASRVLAGNTGELFF. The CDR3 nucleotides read TGTGCCAGCAGAGTTCTAGCGGGAAACACCGGGGAGCTGTTTTTT.

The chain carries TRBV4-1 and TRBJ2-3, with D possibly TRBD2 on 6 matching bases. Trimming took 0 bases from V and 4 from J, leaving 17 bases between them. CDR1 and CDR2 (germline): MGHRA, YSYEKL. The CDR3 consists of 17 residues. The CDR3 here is CASSQDLAIEVPDTQYF. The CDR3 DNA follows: TGCGCCAGCAGCCAAGATCTAGCGATAGAGGTACCAGATACGCAGTATTTT.